The present T cell receptor beta chain was sequenced within a study of blood T cell repertoires in COVID-19. Across the study: Some COVID-19 samples were acute and others convalescent; all came from the United States, Italy and Spain. Sources were T cells, B-cell-depleted T cells, or PBMCs; the material itself was cDNA or gDNA.

Authors' processing steps: Reference gene primer amplification in the assay estimated nucleated cell counts. Some clones are missing from TCRdb's copy, which holds only in-frame ones; the method was immunoSEQ multiplex PCR. V and J calls and clone size are those listed in that table; D and trimming were worked out from the DNA. The sample has tens of thousands of clones, 70% to 90% seen once. Germline V gene data show CDR1 as MNHEY and CDR2 as SVGAGI. Trimming cost V 5 bases and J 0 bases; bases outside gene matches: 5. This CDR3 has 15 amino acids. The rearrangement uses TRBV6-5 and TRBJ1-1, with 8 bases identical to TRBD1. This TCR was recovered from a man in his forties or fifties with acute or convalescent COVID-19. The sequenced sample consisted of peripheral blood. CDR3 bases: TGTGCCAGCAGTATAACAGGGGGGATGAACACTGAAGCTTTCTTT. This gives the protein CASSITGGMNTEAFF.